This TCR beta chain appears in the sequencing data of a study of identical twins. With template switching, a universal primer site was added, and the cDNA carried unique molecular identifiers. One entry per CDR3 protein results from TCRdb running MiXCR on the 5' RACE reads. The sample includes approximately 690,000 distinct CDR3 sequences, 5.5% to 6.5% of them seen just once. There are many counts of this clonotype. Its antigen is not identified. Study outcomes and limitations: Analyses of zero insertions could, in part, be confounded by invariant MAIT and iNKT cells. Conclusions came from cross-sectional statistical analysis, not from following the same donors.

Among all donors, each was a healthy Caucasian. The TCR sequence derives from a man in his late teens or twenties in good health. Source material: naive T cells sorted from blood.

The CDR3 is CSALRDRGTYEQYF. The CDR3 DNA is TGCAGCGCCCTCCGGGACAGGGGCACCTACGAGCAGTACTTC. V and J are TRBV29-1 and TRBJ2-7, with TRBD1 matching over 10 bases. The trim removed 7 bases at V and 2 bases at J, leaving 8 bases unmatched. Germline-derived CDR1 and CDR2 are SQVTM and ANQGSEA. The CDR3 consists of 14 residues.